Shown below are 4 T cell receptor beta chains from a single sample sequenced in a study of cytomegalovirus exposure and HLA in healthy donors (dated by TCRdb to the late 2010s). Libraries were built with the immunoSEQ multiplex PCR assay. Drawn from immuneACCESS, this table holds only the in-frame rearrangements with V and J called that TCRdb kept. Clones are partly lost; checked studies trace under half to an unresolved V gene and leave the rest unexplained. This sample is represented by a few hundred thousand clones; approximately 80% of them were singletons. The leading ten clones occupy roughly an eighth of the sample. Sequencing input: PBMCs. These receptor sequences come from a woman aged 25 to 45 in good health and CMV-seropositive.

The rearrangement uses TRBV13 and TRBJ1-5; D is uncertain. Germline V gene lookup returns CDR1 PRHDT and CDR2 FYEKMQ (reference sequence). The V and J ends lost 5 bases and 2 bases respectively, with 10 bases between them. This CDR3 region has 14 residues. The CDR3 DNA is TGTGCCAGCAGCAAGGGCGGGGGCAATCAGCCCCAGCATTTT. It codes for CASSKGGGNQPQHF.

The chain links TRBV7-8 to TRBJ1-2; no definite D call. The V gene lost 1 base and the J gene lost 14 bases, with 14 bases spanning the gap. CDR1 is SGHVS, CDR2 FQNEAQ, per germline. The CDR3 loop spans 12 amino acids. In DNA, the CDR3 is TGTGCCAGCAGCTTAGTTGCCTATCCGAATACCTTC. The encoded protein is CASSLVAYPNTF.

This rearrangement joins TRBV6-5 to TRBJ2-1; D is ambiguous. Germline CDR1 and CDR2: MNHEY and SVGAGI. The V end lost 0 bases, the J end lost 0 bases, and 6 bases lay between the germline ends. This CDR3 contains 15 residues. The CDR3 here is CASSYSVGSYNEQFF. Here the CDR3 DNA reads TGTGCCAGCAGTTACTCAGTGGGCTCCTACAATGAGCAGTTCTTC.

The J gene is TRBJ2-7, the V gene TRBV19; D remains ambiguous. CDR1 and CDR2 (germline): LNHDA, SQIVND (reference sequence). The CDR3 covers 13 residues. V was pared by 10 bases and J by 0 bases, with 13 bases between. The CDR3 DNA follows: TGTGCCACACGAGACGGGTACTCCTACGAGCAGTACTTC. Amino acids: CATRDGYSYEQYF.